Below are 29 T cell receptor beta chains sequenced from a single sample in a study of molecular identifiers for immune sequencing clone quantification. TCRdb itself ran the PCR reads through MiXCR, one entry per CDR3 protein. The data hold approximately 500,000 distinct CDR3 sequences, with about 25% observed a single time. The sample comprised naive CD8+ T cells from blood, with Jurkat cell RNA spiked in. Subset reported: FACS-sorted CD8+CD4-CCR7+CD45RA+ naive T cells. These receptors were taken from a human donor in good health. Some libraries in this study had Jurkat cell RNA spiked in.

This clonotype was found a few times. The chain uses TRBV4-3 and TRBJ1-1; weak D call: TRBD1 (6 bases). Trimming removed 2 bases from V and 0 bases from J, with 10 bases in between. Germline CDR1 is LGHNA and CDR2 is YSLEER. The CDR3 has 15 amino acids. The CDR3 reads CASSQRQVMNTEAFF. The CDR3 DNA reads as TGCGCCAGCAGCCAAAGACAGGTGATGAACACTGAAGCTTTCTTT.

Comment on this clonotype: Since a much larger clone is just one base distant, this may be a read error. The conserved phenylalanine or tryptophan normally closing the CDR3 is absent here, so this likely arose from a read error. The V and J genes are TRBV29-1 and TRBJ1-1; the D is unclear. The germline V gene has CDR1 SQVTM and CDR2 ANQGSEA. Trimming shortened V by 4 bases and J by 6 bases, and 6 bases separated the two germline ends. There are 10 residues in the CDR3. CDR3 sequence reads: CSVVTAEAFY. In DNA form, the CDR3 reads TGCAGCGTTGTAACAGCTGAAGCTTTCTAT.

V and J are TRBV3-2 and TRBJ2-3; the tabulated D call, TRBD2, remains unverified against the DNA. TRBV3-2 corresponds to a pseudogene. The CDR3 spans 19 residues. The CDR3 bases are TGTGCCAGCAGCCAAGTGTCCCCCCCCCGCAGGAGTAGCACAGATACGCAGTATTTT. Translation gives CASSQVSPPRRSSTDTQYF.

Here the CDR3 reads CASAFPLSGTENTGELFF. For the CDR3, the DNA is TGTGCTAGTGCCTTCCCCCTAAGCGGGACAGAGAACACCGGGGAGCTGTTTTTT. This chain links TRBV12-5 with TRBJ2-2, with D possibly called TRBD1 or TRBD2 (7 bases each). Germline CDR1 and CDR2: LGHNT and FRNRAP. The CDR3 totals 18 residues. V was shortened by 7 bases and J by 1 base, with 22 bases between the two germline ends.

J is TRBJ2-3 and V is TRBV4-2; D gene uncertain. The CDR3 is 16 residues long. V was clipped by 4 bases and J by 0 bases, with 14 bases between them. CDR1 LGHNA and CDR2 YNFKEQ come from the germline V gene. CDR3 nucleotide sequence: TGTGCCAGCAGCCCCCTAAACTACCCTAGCACAGATACGCAGTATTTT. It codes for CASSPLNYPSTDTQYF.

A few counts support this clonotype. This chain joins TRBV7-4 and TRBJ2-4, with D possibly TRBD1 on 6 matching bases. V shed 5 bases and J shed 1 base, with 21 bases lying between them. The CDR3 runs to 18 residues. CDR1 SGHVT and CDR2 SQSDAQ come from the germline V gene. The CDR3 loop reads CASSAPVHRVRAKNIQYF. As DNA, the CDR3 is TGTGCCAGCAGCGCACCGGTACACAGGGTGAGGGCCAAAAACATTCAGTACTTC.

This clonotype was recorded a few times. This rearrangement joins TRBV6-2 or TRBV6-3 to TRBJ2-6; D may be TRBD1 (6 bases). V dropped 5 bases and J dropped 0 bases, with 17 bases sitting between them. Germline V CDR1 and CDR2: MNHEY, SVGEGT. This CDR3 is built from 18 residues. The CDR3 loop is CASSEIQGPSSGANVLTF. The CDR3 DNA sequence: TGTGCCAGCAGTGAAATACAGGGTCCCAGCTCTGGGGCCAACGTCCTGACTTTC.

For this clonotype: One end of the junction does not line up with germline, which may come from a read error. The chain has TRBV18 and TRBJ2-7; D unclear. In germline, CDR1 is KGHSH, CDR2 LQKENI. CDR3 length equals 13 residues. The CDR3 bases are TGTGCCAGCTCACCACCGCGCTCCTACGCGCAGTACTTC. Its protein product is CASSPPRSYAQYF.

This clonotype was detected once. This sequence may be a read error, since a much larger clone differs from it by one base. This chain links TRBV29-1 with TRBJ2-3; a possible D gene is TRBD2 (5 bases). This CDR3 comprises 10 residues. Germline V gene data show CDR1 as SQVTM and CDR2 as ANQGSEA. The V and J ends lost 4 bases and 11 bases respectively, with 10 bases between them. This chain's CDR3 is CSVVKGVQYF. CDR3 DNA sequence: TGCAGCGTTGTTAAGGGAGTGCAGTATTTT.

A word on this clonotype: The junction and the germline gene differ at one end; a read error may be behind it. This chain connects TRBV2 to TRBJ1-5; D is undetermined. This CDR3 comprises 12 residues. Germline V gives CDR1 SNHLY, CDR2 FYNNEI. The CDR3 DNA sequence: TGTGCCAGCGGAGTTAGCGATCAGCCCCAGCATTTT. Its protein product is CASGVSDQPQHF.

This chain uses TRBV20-1 with TRBJ2-7, with no clear D. The CDR3 covers 13 residues. Germline V gene data show CDR1 as DFQATT and CDR2 as SNEGSKA (reference sequence). Trimming cost V 7 bases and J 0 bases, with 13 bases left between them. In nucleotides, the CDR3 is TGCAGTGTCCCGGACCGAACCTCCTACGAGCAGTACTTC. This codes for CSVPDRTSYEQYF.

This clonotype was counted many times. The rearrangement links TRBV4-3 to TRBJ1-2; unclear D gene. The CDR3 loop spans 15 amino acids. Looked up from germline, CDR1 is LGHNA and CDR2 is YSLEER. Trimming stripped 0 bases from V and 7 bases from J, with 15 bases between. CDR3 DNA sequence: TGCGCCAGCAGCCAAGATCGAGGTGCCGGGCCTGGCTACACCTTC. Its translation is CASSQDRGAGPGYTF.

This clonotype has at least ten counts. V usage is TRBV4-1 and J usage is TRBJ1-5; D remains unclear. Germline V CDR1 and CDR2: MGHRA, YSYEKL. This CDR3 contains 16 residues. V was pared by 1 base and J by 4 bases, with 14 bases between. CDR3 sequence (DNA): TGCGCCAGCAGCCAAGTGCCCAGAACGATTAATCAGCCCCAGCATTTT. Encoded protein: CASSQVPRTINQPQHF.

Note on this clonotype: One end of the junction is discordant with germline, which a read error may explain. CDR3 bases: TGCGCCAGCACCCAAGGACTAGCGGACAATGAGCAGTTCTTC. Amino acids: CASTQGLADNEQFF. The V and J genes are TRBV4-3 and TRBJ2-1; TRBD2 matches at 10 bases. The germline V gene has CDR1 LGHNA and CDR2 YSLEER. CDR3 size: 14 residues.

As concerns this clonotype: With a much larger clone just one base away, this may be a read error. The chain employs TRBV21-1 and TRBJ1-4. TRBV21-1 is listed as a pseudogene. The CDR3 runs 13 residues. Written as DNA, the CDR3 is TGTGCCAGCAGGAATACAGTAAATGAAAAACTGTCTTTT. The encoded protein is CASRNTVNEKLSF.

This clonotype was picked up many times. CDR3 in amino acids: CASSQGQVKEKLFF. The CDR3 region has the DNA TGTGCCAGCAGTCAGGGACAGGTGAAAGAAAAACTGTTTTTT. The genes are TRBV12-3 or TRBV12-4 and TRBJ1-4, with 8 nucleotides matching TRBD1. The CDR3 has 14 residues. With V trimmed by 5 bases and J by 8 bases, 7 bases remained unmatched.

This clonotype occurred many times. The gene calls are TRBV2 and TRBJ2-3; D is perhaps TRBD1 (6 bases). V was cut by 6 bases and J by 2 bases, with 12 bases left in between. Germline CDR1 SNHLY, CDR2 FYNNEI. The CDR3 loop spans 14 amino acids. The CDR3 DNA sequence: TGTGCCAGCAGCGAGGACAGTTACACAGATACGCAGTATTTT. This encodes CASSEDSYTDTQYF.

V and J are TRBV27 and TRBJ2-4, with D perhaps TRBD1 (6 bases). CDR1 is MNHEY and CDR2 is SMNVEV in the germline V gene (reference sequence). Trimming took off 2 bases at V and 0 bases at J, with 20 bases between the two ends. The CDR3 runs 19 residues. CDR3: CASSLADSRYVLAKNIQYF. CDR3 in DNA: TGTGCCAGCAGTTTAGCGGACAGCCGGTACGTCCTAGCCAAAAACATTCAGTACTTC.

This clonotype was observed at least ten times. The chain joins TRBV29-1 to TRBJ1-5; D is uncertain. The germline gives CDR1 SQVTM, CDR2 ANQGSEA. The CDR3 length is 13 residues. The V end was cut by 2 bases, the J end by 5 bases, with 10 bases between. CDR3 nucleotides: TGCAGCGTTGAAACGGGTCCCGATCAGCCCCAGCATTTT. Encoded protein: CSVETGPDQPQHF.

The chain has TRBV4-1 and TRBJ2-5; D perhaps matches TRBD2 (5 bases). Germline-derived CDR1 and CDR2 are MGHRA and YSYEKL. The CDR3 sequence is 15 residues long. The V gene lost 0 bases and the J gene lost 5 bases, with 13 bases spanning the gap. CDR3 coding DNA: TGCGCCAGCAGCCAAGATCGAGGCGGGTTGGAGACCCAGTACTTC. Its protein product is CASSQDRGGLETQYF.

On this clonotype itself: Being one base from a much bigger clone, this may be a read error. The rearrangement links TRBV5-1 to TRBJ2-5; TRBD1 agrees at 10 bases. The V and J ends lost 6 bases and 5 bases, in that order; junction bases with no gene match: 10. Germline assignment: CDR1 SGHRS and CDR2 YFSETQ. The CDR3 covers 15 residues. The DNA of the CDR3 is TGCGCCAGCACCCTGACAGGGGGCGCGCCGGAGACCCAGTACTTC. Translation gives CASTLTGGAPETQYF.

This clonotype was detected ten times or more. J is TRBJ2-7 and V is TRBV27; D gene unclear. The CDR3 is made up of 13 amino acids. CDR1 MNHEY and CDR2 SMNVEV come from the germline V gene (reference sequence). Trimming left V 6 bases short and J 7 bases short, with 16 bases between. Here the CDR3 reads CASSPSAGREQYF. DNA for the CDR3: TGTGCCAGCAGCCCCTCCGCAGGCCGGGAGCAGTACTTC.

In the case of this clonotype: This could be a read error, since a much larger clone is one nucleotide away. Given the absence of the conserved phenylalanine or tryptophan at the CDR3 end, a read error is likely. This sequence joins TRBV6-2 or TRBV6-3 and TRBJ1-5, with D possibly matching TRBD1 (6 bases). Germline V gene sequence: CDR1 MNHEY, CDR2 SVGEGT. The CDR3 runs to 17 residues. Trimming took off 2 bases at V and 4 bases at J, with 18 bases between the two ends. CDR3 loop: CASSYPGADRPNQPQHY. The CDR3 nucleotides read TGTGCCAGCAGTTACCCCGGGGCCGACAGGCCAAATCAGCCCCAGCATTAT.

Worth noting for this clonotype: A read error is possible here, since a much larger clone lies one base away. The chain is built from TRBV29-1 and TRBJ2-3; a weak D match, TRBD1 (5 bases). The J call could be wrong; TRBJ1-5 is a better fit for the DNA end. Germline CDR1 is SQVTM and CDR2 is ANQGSEA. The CDR3 is 18 residues long. CDR3 DNA sequence: TGCAGCGCAACGGGACTAGCGGGAGCCCCTTTTGGCACAGATACGCAGCATTTT. It translates to CSATGLAGAPFGTDTQHF.

This clonotype was recorded many times. The gene calls are TRBV7-9 and TRBJ2-2; D gene ambiguous. Germline assignment: CDR1 SEHNR and CDR2 FQNEAQ (reference sequence). This CDR3 is 13 amino acids long. V lost 3 bases to trimming and J lost 6 bases, with 8 bases between them. This CDR3 reads CASSFLASGELFF. The CDR3 nucleotides read TGTGCCAGCAGCTTCTTGGCATCCGGGGAGCTGTTTTTT.

Written as DNA, the CDR3 is TGCAGTGCTAGAGGTTACAGGGGGCATAGCAATCAGCCCCAGCATTTT. Protein sequence: CSARGYRGHSNQPQHF. The chain has TRBV20-1 and TRBJ1-5; 9 positions agree with TRBD1. Trimming at V came to 1 base and at J to 0 bases, leaving 4 bases not matched to a gene. The CDR3 is 16 residues long. Germline loops: CDR1 DFQATT, CDR2 SNEGSKA (reference sequence).

The sample holds a few counts of this clonotype. The chain has TRBV2 and TRBJ2-5; D is ambiguous. CDR3 length: 13 residues. CDR1 SNHLY and CDR2 FYNNEI come from the germline V gene. V was pared by 8 bases and J by 2 bases, with 12 bases between. This CDR3 is CASLNHLQETQYF. The CDR3 nucleotides read TGTGCCAGCCTTAATCATCTTCAAGAGACCCAGTACTTC.

As for this clonotype: A much larger clone lies a single base off, so this may be a read error. This chain's CDR3 is CRAQARTGAYEQYF. The CDR3, as DNA: TGCAGAGCTCAAGCTCGGACAGGGGCCTACGAGCAGTACTTC. The chain has TRBV20-1 and TRBJ2-7; TRBD1 matches 9 bases. Per the germline V gene, CDR1 is DFQATT and CDR2 is SNEGSKA (reference sequence). CDR3 length: 14 amino acids.

The chain is built from TRBV11-2 and TRBJ2-3; 9 bases align to TRBD2. CDR1 is SGHAT and CDR2 is FQNNGV in the germline V gene. J was trimmed by 4 bases and V by 5 bases; bases with no gene match: 13. CDR3 length: 17 residues. This CDR3 is CASSPPYGTSSADTQYF. CDR3 sequence (DNA): TGTGCCAGCAGCCCTCCTTATGGGACTAGCTCCGCAGATACGCAGTATTTT.